This T cell receptor beta chain was captured in a study of cytomegalovirus exposure and HLA in healthy donors. Whole-study context: From some 180 million T cells, an earlier analysis saw approximately 110 million unique TCR beta sequences.

The germline V gene has CDR1 MNHNS and CDR2 SASEGT. The CDR3 is 14 amino acids. V dropped 5 bases and J dropped 3 bases, with 11 bases sitting between them. Note on this clone: The antigen is not known.

The study ran its PCR with 60 Vbeta and 13 Jbeta primers. Generated by immunoSEQ multiplex PCR, the TCRdb table keeps only in-frame clones and is missing some. The sample includes more than 150,000 clones, 80% to 90% of them seen just once. Broader study findings: In a later analysis, a genetic analysis reported fewer productive-TCR N-insertions in an Asian-associated ancestry cluster than the cohort average.

Sequenced input: PBMCs. The chain recombines TRBV6-1 with TRBJ2-1; no firm D call. This TCR came from a man aged 18 to 29 in good health and CMV-seropositive. The CDR3 is CASSPRVRYNEQFF. The CDR3 DNA follows: TGTGCCAGCAGTCCCCGGGTCCGCTACAATGAGCAGTTCTTC.